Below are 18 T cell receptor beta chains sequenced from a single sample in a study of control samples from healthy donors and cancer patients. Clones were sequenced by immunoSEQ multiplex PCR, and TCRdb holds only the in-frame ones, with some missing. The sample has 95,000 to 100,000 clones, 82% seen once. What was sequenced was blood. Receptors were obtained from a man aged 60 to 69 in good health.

CDR3 amino acids: CATRPPGADTQYF. The CDR3 DNA follows: TGTGCCACCCGACCCCCCGGCGCAGATACGCAGTATTTT. The chain has TRBV10-3 and TRBJ2-3; D call uncertain. This CDR3 region has 13 residues. V dropped 10 bases and J dropped 4 bases, with 15 bases sitting between them. CDR1 is ENHRY, CDR2 SYGVKD, per germline.

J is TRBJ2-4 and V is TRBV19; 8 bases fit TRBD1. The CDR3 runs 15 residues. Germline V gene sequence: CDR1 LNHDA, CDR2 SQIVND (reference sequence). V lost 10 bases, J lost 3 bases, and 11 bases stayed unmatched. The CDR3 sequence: CAISLQGAGKNIQYF. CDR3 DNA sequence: TGTGCCATCTCACTTCAGGGGGCAGGCAAAAACATTCAGTACTTC.

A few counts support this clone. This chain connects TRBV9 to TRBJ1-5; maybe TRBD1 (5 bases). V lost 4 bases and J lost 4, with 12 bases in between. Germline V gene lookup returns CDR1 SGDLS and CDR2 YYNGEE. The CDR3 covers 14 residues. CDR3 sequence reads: CASSLGRGNQPQHF. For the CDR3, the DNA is TGTGCCAGCAGCCTCGGGAGGGGTAATCAGCCCCAGCATTTT. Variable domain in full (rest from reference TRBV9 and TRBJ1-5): DSGVTQTPKHLITATGQRVTLRCSPRSGDLSVYWYQQSLDQGLQFLIQYYNGEERAKGNILERFSAQQFPDLHSELNLSSLELGDSALYFCASSLGRGNQPQHFGDGTRLSIL.

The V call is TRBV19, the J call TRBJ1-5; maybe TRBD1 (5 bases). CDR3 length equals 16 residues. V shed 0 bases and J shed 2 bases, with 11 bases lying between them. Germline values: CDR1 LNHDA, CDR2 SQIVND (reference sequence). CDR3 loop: CASSIEGGKGNQPQHF. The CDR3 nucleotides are TGTGCCAGTAGTATAGAGGGGGGGAAAGGCAATCAGCCCCAGCATTTT.

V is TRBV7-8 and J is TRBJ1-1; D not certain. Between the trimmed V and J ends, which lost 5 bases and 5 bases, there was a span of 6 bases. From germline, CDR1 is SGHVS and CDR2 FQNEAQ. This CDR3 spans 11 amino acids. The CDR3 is CASSVGTEAFF. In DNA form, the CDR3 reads TGTGCCAGCAGCGTAGGGACTGAAGCTTTCTTT.

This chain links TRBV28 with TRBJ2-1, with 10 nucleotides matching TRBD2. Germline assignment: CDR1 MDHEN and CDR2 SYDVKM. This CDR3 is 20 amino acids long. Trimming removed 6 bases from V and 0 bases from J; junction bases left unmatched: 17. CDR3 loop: CASRSRGLASLRSSYNEQFF. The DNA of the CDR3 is TGTGCCAGCAGGTCGAGGGGACTAGCGAGTCTTAGAAGCTCCTACAATGAGCAGTTCTTC.

The CDR3 loop is CASSPSLDTQYF. CDR3 coding DNA: TGCGCCAGCAGCCCTAGCCTGGATACGCAGTATTTT. V gene TRBV5-1 combines with J gene TRBJ2-3; TRBD2 might be the D (5 bases). Between the trimmed V and J ends, which lost 4 bases and 6 bases, there was a span of 9 bases. Germline V gene data show CDR1 as SGHRS and CDR2 as YFSETQ. The CDR3 is made up of 12 amino acids.

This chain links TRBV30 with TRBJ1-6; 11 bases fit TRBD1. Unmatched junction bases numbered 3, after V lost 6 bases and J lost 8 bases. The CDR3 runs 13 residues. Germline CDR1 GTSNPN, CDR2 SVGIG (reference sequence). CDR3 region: CACSGQGDSPLHF. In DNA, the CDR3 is TGTGCCTGCTCGGGACAGGGGGATTCACCCCTCCACTTT. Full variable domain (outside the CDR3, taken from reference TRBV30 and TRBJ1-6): SQTIHQWPATLVQPVGSPLSLECTVEGTSNPNLYWYRQAAGRGLQLLFYSVGIGQISSEVPQNLSASRPQDRQFILSSKKLLLSDSGFYLCACSGQGDSPLHFGNGTRLTVT.

CDR3 sequence reads: CASRLERSTEAFF. For the CDR3, the DNA is TGTGCCAGCAGACTAGAAAGATCCACTGAAGCTTTCTTT. V is TRBV6-5 and J is TRBJ1-1; D not certain. V dropped 6 bases and J dropped 4 bases, with 12 bases sitting between them. CDR3 size: 13 residues. Per germline, CDR1 MNHEY and CDR2 SVGAGI.

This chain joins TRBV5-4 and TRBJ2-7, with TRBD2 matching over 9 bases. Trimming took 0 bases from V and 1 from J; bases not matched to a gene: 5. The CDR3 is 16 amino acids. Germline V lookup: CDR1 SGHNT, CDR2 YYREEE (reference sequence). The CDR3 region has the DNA TGTGCCAGCAGCTTGGAAGCGACTAGCGGTTCCTACGAGCAGTACTTC. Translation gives CASSLEATSGSYEQYF.

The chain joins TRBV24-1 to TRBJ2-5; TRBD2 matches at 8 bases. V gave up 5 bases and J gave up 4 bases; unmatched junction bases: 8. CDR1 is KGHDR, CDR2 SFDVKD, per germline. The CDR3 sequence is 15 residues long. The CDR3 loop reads CATSVGGLARETQYF. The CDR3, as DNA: TGTGCCACCAGTGTTGGAGGACTAGCTCGAGAGACCCAGTACTTC.

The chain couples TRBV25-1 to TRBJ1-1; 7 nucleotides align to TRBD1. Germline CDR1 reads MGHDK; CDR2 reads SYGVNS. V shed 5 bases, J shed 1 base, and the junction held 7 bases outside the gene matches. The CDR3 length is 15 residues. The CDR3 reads CASSPAGGWNTEAFF. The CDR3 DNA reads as TGTGCCAGCAGTCCAGCAGGGGGGTGGAACACTGAAGCTTTCTTT.

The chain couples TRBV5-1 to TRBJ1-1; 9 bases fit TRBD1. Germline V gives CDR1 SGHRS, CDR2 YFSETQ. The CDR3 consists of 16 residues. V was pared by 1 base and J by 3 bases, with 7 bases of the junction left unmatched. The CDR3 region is CASSLTGGLEDTEAFF. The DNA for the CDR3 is TGCGCCAGCAGCTTGACAGGGGGCTTAGAGGACACTGAAGCTTTCTTT.

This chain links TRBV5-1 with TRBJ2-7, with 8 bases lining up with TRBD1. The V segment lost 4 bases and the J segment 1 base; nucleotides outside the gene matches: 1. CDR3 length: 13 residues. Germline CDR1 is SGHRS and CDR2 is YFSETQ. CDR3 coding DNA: TGCGCCAGCAGCAGGACAGGGTCCTACGAGCAGTACTTC. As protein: CASSRTGSYEQYF. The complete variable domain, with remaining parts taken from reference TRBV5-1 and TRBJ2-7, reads KAGVTQTPRYLIKTRGQQVTLSCSPISGHRSVSWYQQTPGQGLQFLFEYFSETQRNKGNFPGRFSGRQFSNSRSEMNVSTLELGDSALYLCASSRTGSYEQYFGPGTRLTVT.

CDR3 amino acids: CASSTMAGIYNSPLHF. As DNA, the CDR3 is TGTGCCAGCAGCACCATGGCGGGGATTTATAATTCACCCCTCCACTTT. V is TRBV5-4 and J is TRBJ1-6; D gene uncertain. The V gene's germline CDR1 is SGHNT and CDR2 YYREEE (reference sequence). The CDR3 is 16 residues long. Deletions cut 4 bases from V and 4 bases from J, with 15 bases between. Together with reference TRBV5-4 and TRBJ1-6, the CDR3 gives the full variable domain: ETGVTQSPTHLIKTRGQQVTLRCSSQSGHNTVSWYQQALGQGPQFIFQYYREEENGRGNFPPRFSGLQFPNYSSELNVNALELDDSALYLCASSTMAGIYNSPLHFGNGTRLTVT.

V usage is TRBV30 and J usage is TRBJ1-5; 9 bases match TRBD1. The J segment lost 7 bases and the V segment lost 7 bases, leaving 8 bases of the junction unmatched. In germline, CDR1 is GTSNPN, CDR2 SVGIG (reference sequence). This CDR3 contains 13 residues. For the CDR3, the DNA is TGTGCCTCGAGACAGGGGGTAAAGCAGCCCCAGCATTTT. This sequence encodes CASRQGVKQPQHF.

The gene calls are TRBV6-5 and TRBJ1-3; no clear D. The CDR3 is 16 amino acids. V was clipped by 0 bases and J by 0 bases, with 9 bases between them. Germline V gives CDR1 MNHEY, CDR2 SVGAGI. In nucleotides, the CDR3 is TGTGCCAGCAGTTACTCGACGGGCATCTCTGGAAACACCATATATTTT. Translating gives CASSYSTGISGNTIYF.

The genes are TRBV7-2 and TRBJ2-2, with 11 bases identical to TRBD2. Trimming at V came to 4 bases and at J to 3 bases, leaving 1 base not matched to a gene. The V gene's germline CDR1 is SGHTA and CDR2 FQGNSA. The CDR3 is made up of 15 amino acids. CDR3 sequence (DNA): TGTGCCAGCAGCTGGGGACTAGCGGACACCGGGGAGCTGTTTTTT. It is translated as CASSWGLADTGELFF.